This TCR beta chain was recovered during a study of blood T cell repertoires in COVID-19. Across the whole study: Sources were T cells, B-cell-depleted T cells, or PBMCs; the material itself was cDNA or gDNA.

V shed 5 bases, J shed 5 bases, and the junction held 6 bases outside the gene matches. This CDR3 has 14 residues. From germline, CDR1 is SEHNR and CDR2 FQNEAQ (reference sequence). The cohort comprised adults aged roughly 18 to 90 years residing in under 25 US areas. Participants' reported clinical history set cohort assignment. Under the authors' procedure: Researchers report that nucleated cell counts were estimated from reference gene primer amplification. Produced via immunoSEQ multiplex PCR; TCRdb's table is partial and in-frame only. V and J calls plus clone size are reproduced from that table; the DNA served to infer D and trimming. This table holds 250,000 to 400,000 clones, around 84% found once.

The chain has TRBV7-9 and TRBJ1-5; 7 bases are shared with TRBD1. Sequenced input: PBMCs or T cells enriched from blood (not recorded which). The origin of this receptor is a woman aged 25 to 45 who had been exposed to COVID-19. CDR3 bases: TGTGCCAGCAGCCGACAGGGCAAAGATCAGCCCCAGCATTTT. Amino acids: CASSRQGKDQPQHF.